The 25 T cell receptor beta chains below were found in one sample sequenced in a study of T cell responses to AZD1222 COVID-19 vaccine. Sequencing was performed with immunoSEQ multiplex PCR; in TCRdb, only in-frame clones are kept and a portion is missing. Among around 63,000 clones listed, 65% to 90% were seen once. Sequencing used peripheral blood, obtained on day 0 of AZD1222 vaccination. These receptors all stem from an adult in good health.

This clone has ten or more counts. The rearrangement uses TRBV27 and TRBJ2-7; 7 bases agree with TRBD1. Trimming removed 5 bases from V and 5 bases from J; junction bases left unmatched: 9. CDR3 length: 14 amino acids. CDR1 and CDR2 from the germline V gene are MNHEY and SMNVEV (reference sequence). The CDR3 region has the DNA TGTGCCAGCAGTCGGTCGGGACAGATCAACGAGCAGTACTTC. This gives the protein CASSRSGQINEQYF.

The chain joins TRBV28 to TRBJ1-2, with 10 bases fitting TRBD1. Per germline, CDR1 MDHEN and CDR2 SYDVKM. J was trimmed by 8 bases and V by 2 bases; bases with no gene match: 5. The length of the CDR3 is 14 residues. The DNA for the CDR3 is TGTGCCAGCAGTTTAGACCCGACAGGGGGCGGCTACACCTTC. It encodes CASSLDPTGGGYTF.

The chain combines TRBV6-6 with TRBJ2-1, with TRBD2 as a possible D gene (6 bases). V dropped 6 bases and J dropped 3 bases, with 12 bases sitting between them. The germline V gene has CDR1 MNHNY and CDR2 SVGAGI (reference sequence). This CDR3 has 14 residues. CDR3 sequence: CASSPGGLYNEQFF. CDR3 nucleotides: TGTGCCAGCAGCCCCGGGGGACTCTACAATGAGCAGTTCTTC.

The chain couples TRBV6-5 to TRBJ2-7, with TRBD1 matching over 10 bases. The CDR3 has 16 amino acids. Trimming cost V 4 bases and J 0 bases; bases outside gene matches: 6. Germline V CDR1 and CDR2: MNHEY, SVGAGI. CDR3 sequence: CASSLTGTGDSYEQYF. DNA of the CDR3: TGTGCCAGCAGTTTAACCGGGACAGGGGACTCCTACGAGCAGTACTTC.

This clone was recorded a few times. The V call is TRBV27, the J call TRBJ2-7; D is perhaps TRBD1 or TRBD2 (6 bases each). Germline V gene sequence: CDR1 MNHEY, CDR2 SMNVEV (reference sequence). Trimming pared 3 bases from V and 2 bases from J, leaving 14 bases between. The CDR3 is 15 residues long. CDR3 residues: CASSFSGDTPYEQYF. The CDR3 nucleotides are TGTGCCAGCAGTTTTTCGGGGGACACCCCCTACGAGCAGTACTTC.

The rearrangement uses TRBV5-1 and TRBJ1-1; no definite D call. The germline V gene encodes CDR1 SGHRS and CDR2 YFSETQ. There are 13 residues in the CDR3. The V and J ends lost 2 bases and 3 bases respectively, with 8 bases between them. CDR3 DNA: TGCGCCAGCAGCTTTAAGGCTGACACTGAAGCTTTCTTT. This gives the protein CASSFKADTEAFF. Based on the CDR3 plus reference TRBV5-1 and TRBJ1-1, the full variable domain is KAGVTQTPRYLIKTRGQQVTLSCSPISGHRSVSWYQQTPGQGLQFLFEYFSETQRNKGNFPGRFSGRQFSNSRSEMNVSTLELGDSALYLCASSFKADTEAFFGQGTRLTVV.

The chain is built from TRBV10-3 and TRBJ2-1; 8 nucleotides line up with TRBD2. The V segment lost 6 bases and the J segment 6 bases; nucleotides outside the gene matches: 4. The CDR3 spans 13 residues. Germline lookup yields CDR1 ENHRY and CDR2 SYGVKD. The CDR3 sequence: CAISGGGTNEQFF. CDR3 DNA: TGTGCCATCAGCGGGGGGGGGACCAATGAGCAGTTCTTC.

The gene calls are TRBV5-1 and TRBJ1-3, with D unresolved. V was clipped by 0 bases and J by 4 bases, with 11 bases between them. CDR3 length: 15 residues. CDR1 and CDR2 (germline): SGHRS, YFSETQ. The CDR3, as DNA: TGCGCCAGCAGCTTGGGGCAGGTACAAGGAAACACCATATATTTT. Encoded protein: CASSLGQVQGNTIYF.

The gene calls are TRBV6-1 and TRBJ2-2; maybe TRBD2 (5 bases). This CDR3 spans 20 amino acids. V was pared by 1 base and J by 2 bases, with 23 bases between. The germline gives CDR1 MNHNS, CDR2 SASEGT. For the CDR3, the DNA is TGTGCCAGCAGTGAAGAACCTCCCCACATCACTTCGGGAAACACCGGGGAGCTGTTTTTT. This gives the protein CASSEEPPHITSGNTGELFF.

V and J are TRBV5-4 and TRBJ2-2; 8 nucleotides align to TRBD1. There are 16 residues in the CDR3. Per the germline V gene, CDR1 is SGHNT and CDR2 is YYREEE (reference sequence). With 0 bases clipped from V and 0 bases from J, the junction kept 1 base outside the gene matches. In DNA, the CDR3 is TGTGCCAGCAGCTTGGGGGACAGGACGAACACCGGGGAGCTGTTTTTT. This encodes CASSLGDRTNTGELFF.

With regard to this clone: Germline is not matched at one junction end, which may reflect a read error. The chain joins TRBV15 to TRBJ2-7; 10 bases align to TRBD1. The CDR3 runs to 16 residues. Germline V gene sequence: CDR1 LNHNV, CDR2 YYDKDF (reference sequence). Written as DNA, the CDR3 is TGTGCCACCAGCAGAGATCTGACAGGGGGCAGTTACGGGCAGTACTTC. Protein: CATSRDLTGGSYGQYF.

The V gene is TRBV10-3, the J gene TRBJ2-5; D not resolved. CDR3 length: 11 amino acids. Germline lookup yields CDR1 ENHRY and CDR2 SYGVKD. Trimming pared 1 base from V and 5 bases from J, leaving 2 bases between. The CDR3 reads CAISELETQYF. CDR3 nucleotides: TGTGCCATCAGTGAGTTGGAGACCCAGTACTTC.

Notes on this clone: The germline gene is not matched at one end of the junction; a read error may be the cause. V is TRBV7-7 and J is TRBJ2-3; D is tentatively TRBD1 or TRBD2 (5 bases each). The CDR3 covers 14 residues. Germline values: CDR1 SSHAT, CDR2 FNYEAQ (reference sequence). The CDR3 reads CASSPGRWGDTQYF. CDR3 nucleotides: TGTGCTAGCAGCCCGGGACGGTGGGGAGATACGCAGTATTTT.

The rearrangement uses TRBV19 and TRBJ2-7, with D tentatively TRBD1 (6 bases). Germline CDR1 reads LNHDA; CDR2 reads SQIVND (reference sequence). The ends were cut back, 7 bases at V and 0 bases at J, with 10 bases in the middle. The CDR3 is 13 amino acids. The CDR3 sequence: CASKGDGSYEQYF. In DNA, the CDR3 is TGTGCCAGTAAGGGGGACGGCTCCTACGAGCAGTACTTC.

The rearrangement joins TRBV4-1 to TRBJ2-7, with D unclear. In germline, CDR1 is MGHRA, CDR2 YSYEKL. V lost 5 bases and J 2 bases, leaving 13 bases between the germline ends. CDR3 length: 14 amino acids. CDR3 protein: CASSSLGFTYEQYF. CDR3 DNA: TGCGCCAGCAGCTCTCTCGGTTTCACCTACGAGCAGTACTTC.

Remarks on this clone: This sample includes further DNA sequences coding for the same CDR3. This CDR3 reads CASSLDGSNQPQHF. CDR3 coding DNA: TGTGCCAGCAGCCTGGACGGAAGTAATCAGCCCCAGCATTTT. The V and J genes are TRBV7-9 and TRBJ1-5; unclear D gene. CDR1 SEHNR and CDR2 FQNEAQ come from the germline V gene (reference sequence). This CDR3 has 14 residues. V shed 5 bases and J shed 4 bases, with 12 bases lying between them. Combining the CDR3 with reference TRBV7-9 and TRBJ1-5 gives the whole variable domain DTGVSQNPRHKITKRGQNVTFRCDPISEHNRLYWYRQTLGQGPEFLTYFQNEAQLEKSRLLSDRFSAERPKGSFSTLEIQRTEQGDSAMYLCASSLDGSNQPQHFGDGTRLSIL.

The chain recombines TRBV11-3 with TRBJ2-1; TRBD2 matches 7 bases. Germline trimming cut 3 bases from V and 4 bases from J; bases unmatched to any gene: 9. This CDR3 has 16 amino acids. Germline V lookup: CDR1 SGHNT, CDR2 YENEEA. CDR3 DNA: TGTGCCAGCAGCTTTGGGAAGCGGGGCCGATACAATGAGCAGTTCTTC. It encodes CASSFGKRGRYNEQFF.

The chain links TRBV2 to TRBJ2-4; D tentatively fits TRBD1 or TRBD2 (5 bases each). The germline V and J ends were trimmed by 4 bases and 10 bases, with 17 bases remaining between them. The CDR3 sequence is 14 residues long. Germline-derived CDR1 and CDR2 are SNHLY and FYNNEI. The CDR3 region has the DNA TGTGCCAGCAGTGTTGTTAGTCCCGAGGGGATTCAGTACTTC. It yields the protein CASSVVSPEGIQYF.

This clone was detected only once. The chain uses TRBV6-5 and TRBJ2-7; D possibly uses TRBD1 or TRBD2 (6 bases each). The CDR3 totals 16 residues. Germline assignment: CDR1 MNHEY and CDR2 SVGAGI. The germline V and J ends were trimmed by 0 bases and 7 bases, with 19 bases remaining between them. This CDR3 is CASSYSTSTGRFEQYF. CDR3 sequence (DNA): TGTGCCAGCAGTTACTCGACTTCAACAGGGAGGTTTGAGCAGTACTTC.

The rearrangement links TRBV29-1 to TRBJ2-6; D gene unclear. Germline V gives CDR1 SQVTM, CDR2 ANQGSEA. The ends were cut back, 4 bases at V and 0 bases at J, with 7 bases in the middle. CDR3 length equals 14 residues. The CDR3 bases are TGCAGCGTTGTTTCGCTCTCTGGGGCCAACGTCCTGACTTTC. It encodes CSVVSLSGANVLTF.

The genes are TRBV10-2 and TRBJ1-1; no clear D gene. V lost 5 bases, J lost 3 bases, and 10 bases lay in between. Germline V gives CDR1 WSHSY, CDR2 SAAADI. CDR3 length: 13 amino acids. The CDR3: CASSHDQDTEAFF. For the CDR3, the DNA is TGCGCCAGCAGTCATGACCAGGACACTGAAGCTTTCTTT.

This chain uses TRBV7-6 with TRBJ1-2; D unclear. CDR1 SGHVS and CDR2 FNYEAQ come from the germline V gene. The CDR3 contains 15 residues. Trimming pared 5 bases from V and 0 bases from J, leaving 13 bases between. The CDR3 sequence: CASSPRTGTNYGYTF. The CDR3 DNA reads as TGTGCCAGCAGCCCCCGTACGGGCACTAACTATGGCTACACCTTC.

J is TRBJ2-7 and V is TRBV10-3; no firm D call. CDR1 is ENHRY, CDR2 SYGVKD, per germline. CDR3 size: 11 residues. V dropped 5 bases and J dropped 1 base, with 3 bases sitting between them. The CDR3 region is CAISHSYEQYF. CDR3 DNA: TGTGCCATCAGTCATTCCTACGAGCAGTACTTC.

The chain carries TRBV6-5 and TRBJ1-1; unclear D gene. Deletions cut 7 bases from V and 0 bases from J, with 9 bases between. This CDR3 spans 13 amino acids. Per the germline V gene, CDR1 is MNHEY and CDR2 is SVGAGI. The CDR3 sequence is CASMGIMNTEAFF. As DNA, the CDR3 is TGTGCCAGCATGGGGATAATGAACACTGAAGCTTTCTTT.

The rearrangement links TRBV5-1 to TRBJ2-7, with 9 bases identical to TRBD2. The CDR3 sequence is 14 residues long. Germline V CDR1 and CDR2: SGHRS, YFSETQ. Trimming took 4 bases from V and 1 from J; bases not matched to a gene: 3. In DNA form, the CDR3 reads TGCGCCAGCAGCGGTAGCGGGGGATCCTACGAGCAGTACTTC. It yields the protein CASSGSGGSYEQYF.